Below, 24 T cell receptor beta chains from the same sample are listed, as sequenced in a study of CD8+CD57+ T cells in acquired aplastic anemia (dated by TCRdb to about 2018). Patients chosen for sequencing had shown expansion of CD8+CD57+ cells by flow cytometry. Sequencing instrument: Illumina HiSeq 2000. Genomic DNA was used as template for profiling of TCR beta VDJ combinations and CDR3 sequences. TCRdb itself trimmed the public reads at Q25 with fastp, ran MiXCR and retained productive beta chains. Each CDR3 protein gets just one entry, which takes the most common genes and DNA from the rows behind it. The sample includes 200,000 to 250,000 distinct CDR3 sequences, with roughly two thirds observed a single time. The ten largest clonotypes hold roughly 53% of the sample. The sequenced material came from sorted CD4+, CD8+, or CD8+CD57+ T cells (not recorded which) from PBMCs. The receptors originated from a human donor with aplastic anemia.

At least ten counts were recorded for this clonotype. The CDR3: CASSHYGTVWGYTF. The CDR3 nucleotides are TGTGCCAGCAGCCATTATGGCACAGTATGGGGCTACACCTTC. The V gene is TRBV7-9, the J gene TRBJ1-2; D gene ambiguous. Germline V gene data show CDR1 as SEHNR and CDR2 as FQNEAQ (reference sequence). V lost 5 bases to trimming and J lost 8 bases, with 18 bases between them. The CDR3 is made up of 14 amino acids.

This clonotype has more than one count but fewer than ten. The chain has TRBV24-1 and TRBJ2-2; D uncertain. The V end lost 4 bases, the J end lost 3 bases, and 5 bases lay between the germline ends. Germline CDR1 KGHDR, CDR2 SFDVKD. This CDR3 spans 13 amino acids. The CDR3 DNA reads as TGTGCCACCAGTGACACAGACACCGGGGAGCTGTTTTTT. This sequence encodes CATSDTDTGELFF.

This clonotype was seen a single time. V gene TRBV19 combines with J gene TRBJ1-4; tentative D call: TRBD1 (6 bases). The CDR3 sequence is 15 residues long. Germline V gene lookup returns CDR1 LNHDA and CDR2 SQIVND (reference sequence). The V gene lost 5 bases and the J gene lost 11 bases, with 21 bases spanning the gap. In DNA, the CDR3 is TGTGCCAGTAGTCGAACACCCACAGGGCATTATAAACTGTTTTTT. As protein: CASSRTPTGHYKLFF.

J is TRBJ1-1 and V is TRBV9; D uncertain. Trimming took 5 bases from V and 1 from J, leaving 9 bases between them. The CDR3 is made up of 13 amino acids. Per the germline V gene, CDR1 is SGDLS and CDR2 is YYNGEE. DNA for the CDR3: TGTGCCAGCAGTGATGAGCCGAACACTGAAGCTTTCTTT. Translation gives CASSDEPNTEAFF.

The chain recombines TRBV12-3 or TRBV12-4 with TRBJ2-3; D is unclear. Trimming left V 6 bases short and J 5 bases short, with 9 bases between. This CDR3 spans 12 amino acids. The CDR3 loop is CASSLHRDTQYF. In DNA, the CDR3 is TGTGCCAGCAGCCTACACAGAGATACGCAGTATTTT.

The chain recombines TRBV20-1 with TRBJ1-1; 7 bases agree with TRBD1. The CDR3 has 13 amino acids. Trimming took 6 bases from V and 2 from J; bases not matched to a gene: 6. CDR1 is DFQATT and CDR2 is SNEGSKA in the germline V gene (reference sequence). This CDR3 is CSAGGTANTEAFF. The CDR3 DNA follows: TGCAGTGCAGGGGGGACAGCAAACACTGAAGCTTTCTTT.

The V call is TRBV9, the J call TRBJ2-2, with D uncertain. This CDR3 spans 15 amino acids. Germline V gene sequence: CDR1 SGDLS, CDR2 YYNGEE. Trimming took off 0 bases at V and 0 bases at J, with 6 bases between the two ends. CDR3 loop: CASSVVNANTGELFF. Written as DNA, the CDR3 is TGTGCCAGCAGCGTAGTTAACGCGAACACCGGGGAGCTGTTTTTT.

This clonotype was seen more than once but under ten times. The chain recombines TRBV20-1 with TRBJ2-1; 7 nucleotides agree with TRBD2. J was trimmed by 0 bases and V by 8 bases; bases with no gene match: 4. CDR3 size: 13 residues. Germline-derived CDR1 and CDR2 are DFQATT and SNEGSKA (reference sequence). The DNA of the CDR3 is TGCAGTATGGGGGGGAGCTCCTACAATGAGCAGTTCTTC. Translating it yields CSMGGSSYNEQFF.

With regard to this clonotype: The conserved phenylalanine or tryptophan normally closing the CDR3 is absent here, so this likely arose from a read error. No DNA is shown, since the ends of the CDR3 on it are uncertain; the CDR3 is the one TCRdb lists. This sequence joins TRBV10-3 and TRBJ2-1; the table names TRBD1, a call not compared with the DNA. Both ends counted, the CDR3 spans 9 residues. Germline V gene lookup returns CDR1 ENHRY and CDR2 SYGVKD. CDR3 residues: CAISELQDQ.

The count of this clonotype is one. This chain's CDR3 is CASSFDYTDTQYF. The CDR3 nucleotides read TGTGCCAGCAGCTTCGACTACACAGATACGCAGTATTTT. The rearrangement joins TRBV7-3 to TRBJ2-3; D perhaps matches TRBD2 (5 bases). The CDR3 spans 13 residues. Germline values: CDR1 SGHTA, CDR2 FQGTGA. The germline V and J ends were trimmed by 3 bases and 2 bases, with 6 bases remaining between them. The full variable domain, in which reference TRBV7-3 and TRBJ2-3 provide the parts outside the CDR3, is GAGVSQTPSNKVTEKGKYVELRCDPISGHTALYWYRQSLGQGPEFLIYFQGTGAADDSGLPNDRFFAVRPEGSVSTLKIQRTERGDSAVYLCASSFDYTDTQYFGPGTRLTVL.

This clonotype has a count of ten or more. The CDR3 sequence is CASSHLDSSSGANVLTF. CDR3 bases: TGTGCCAGCAGCCACCTCGACTCTAGCTCTGGGGCCAACGTCCTGACTTTC. This rearrangement joins TRBV12-3 or TRBV12-4 to TRBJ2-6; unclear D gene. The CDR3 covers 17 residues. The germline V and J ends were trimmed by 6 bases and 0 bases, with 15 bases remaining between them.

The chain is built from TRBV2 and TRBJ2-7; D is unresolved. The CDR3 spans 13 residues. Trimming stripped 5 bases from V and 6 bases from J, with 14 bases between. The germline gives CDR1 SNHLY, CDR2 FYNNEI. CDR3 bases: TGTGCCAGCAGTCGCCCGGGTATCAGCGAGCAGTACTTC. Its translation: CASSRPGISEQYF.

V and J are TRBV28 and TRBJ1-5; 10 positions agree with TRBD1. V gave up 1 base and J gave up 4 bases; unmatched junction bases: 4. The germline gives CDR1 MDHEN, CDR2 SYDVKM. This CDR3 spans 16 amino acids. This chain's CDR3 is CASSLSSGQGNQPQHF. The CDR3 bases are TGTGCCAGCAGTTTATCGTCGGGACAGGGGAATCAGCCCCAGCATTTT.

This rearrangement joins TRBV20-1 to TRBJ2-1; D might be TRBD1 (5 bases). This CDR3 has 14 amino acids. Deletions cut 6 bases from V and 4 bases from J, with 16 bases between. CDR1 and CDR2 (germline): DFQATT, SNEGSKA (reference sequence). This chain's CDR3 is CSAHPRRDYNEQFF. CDR3 bases: TGCAGTGCCCACCCCCGCAGGGATTACAATGAGCAGTTCTTC.

The V gene is TRBV9, the J gene TRBJ2-3, with TRBD2 matching over 16 bases. The V segment lost 1 base and the J segment 1 base; nucleotides outside the gene matches: 3. Germline V gene lookup returns CDR1 SGDLS and CDR2 YYNGEE. The CDR3 loop spans 18 amino acids. In DNA, the CDR3 is TGTGCCAGCAGCGTATCGGGACTAGCGGGGGGGGGCACAGATACGCAGTATTTT. Residues: CASSVSGLAGGGTDTQYF.

This clonotype was recorded once. The chain is built from TRBV7-2 and TRBJ2-3; D remains unclear. This CDR3 has 16 amino acids. Deletions cut 4 bases from V and 2 bases from J, with 16 bases between. Germline V CDR1 and CDR2: SGHTA, FQGNSA. As DNA, the CDR3 is TGTGCCAGCAGCTCAAAGGGTCCAGTATCCACAGATACGCAGTATTTT. The encoded protein is CASSSKGPVSTDTQYF.

The V call is TRBV20-1, the J call TRBJ2-7; D not certain. The germline V and J ends were trimmed by 3 bases and 3 bases, with 6 bases remaining between them. This CDR3 comprises 11 residues. Germline loops: CDR1 DFQATT, CDR2 SNEGSKA (reference sequence). The CDR3: CSASRNYEQYF. CDR3 nucleotides: TGCAGTGCTAGTAGGAACTACGAGCAGTACTTC.

V usage is TRBV4-1 and J usage is TRBJ1-1; 10 bases agree with TRBD1. The CDR3 is 16 residues long. The germline V gene has CDR1 MGHRA and CDR2 YSYEKL. V shed 5 bases, J shed 5 bases, and the junction held 11 bases outside the gene matches. The CDR3 sequence: CASSIRDRGLITEAFF. The CDR3 bases are TGCGCCAGCAGCATAAGGGACAGGGGTTTGATAACTGAAGCTTTCTTT.

This clonotype was detected many times. V is TRBV20-1 and J is TRBJ2-1; 13 bases align to TRBD2. With 3 bases clipped from V and 1 base from J, the junction kept 12 bases outside the gene matches. This CDR3 contains 19 residues. Germline V lookup: CDR1 DFQATT, CDR2 SNEGSKA (reference sequence). Here the CDR3 DNA reads TGCAGTGCTAGGGGACTAGCGGGGACCTCCCGCCTATCCTACAATGAGCAGTTCTTC. This sequence encodes CSARGLAGTSRLSYNEQFF.

This chain links TRBV6-2 or TRBV6-3 with TRBJ1-5; D remains ambiguous. Looked up from germline, CDR1 is MNHEY and CDR2 is SVGEGT. CDR3 length: 12 residues. V was shortened by 5 bases and J by 0 bases, with 2 bases between the two germline ends. CDR3 nucleotide sequence: TGTGCCAGCAGTGGTAGCAATCAGCCCCAGCATTTT. Its translation: CASSGSNQPQHF.

This clonotype has just a few counts. The chain has TRBV11-2 and TRBJ2-1; 8 bases are a match to TRBD1. Trimming at V came to 1 base and at J to 6 bases, leaving 5 bases not matched to a gene. The CDR3 runs 15 residues. From germline, CDR1 is SGHAT and CDR2 FQNNGV. The CDR3 sequence: CASSLVTGATNEQFF. The CDR3 DNA follows: TGTGCCAGCAGCTTAGTGACAGGGGCCACCAATGAGCAGTTCTTC. Full variable domain (outside the CDR3, taken from reference TRBV11-2 and TRBJ2-1): EAGVAQSPRYKIIEKRQSVAFWCNPISGHATLYWYQQILGQGPKLLIQFQNNGVVDDSQLPKDRFSAERLKGVDSTLKIQPAKLEDSAVYLCASSLVTGATNEQFFGPGTRLTVL.

The V call is TRBV7-9, the J call TRBJ2-1; D unresolved. V was cut by 3 bases and J by 4 bases, with 16 bases left in between. Germline assignment: CDR1 SEHNR and CDR2 FQNEAQ (reference sequence). This CDR3 is built from 16 residues. The DNA of the CDR3 is TGTGCCAGCAGCTTGCCGACCACGTCGGCTTACAATGAGCAGTTCTTC. As protein: CASSLPTTSAYNEQFF. Using reference TRBV7-9 and TRBJ2-1 for the parts outside the CDR3, the full variable domain is DTGVSQNPRHKITKRGQNVTFRCDPISEHNRLYWYRQTLGQGPEFLTYFQNEAQLEKSRLLSDRFSAERPKGSFSTLEIQRTEQGDSAMYLCASSLPTTSAYNEQFFGPGTRLTVL.

The chain employs TRBV7-9 and TRBJ2-5; the D gene is possibly TRBD1 (6 bases). Germline CDR1 is SEHNR and CDR2 is FQNEAQ (reference sequence). Trimming took 5 bases from V and 1 from J, leaving 14 bases between them. This CDR3 spans 15 amino acids. The CDR3 nucleotides read TGTGCCAGCAGCCGTAGGGACATACTCCAAGAGACCCAGTACTTC. Its protein is CASSRRDILQETQYF.

The genes are TRBV19 and TRBJ2-7, with 8 bases aligning to TRBD1. V was pared by 5 bases and J by 1 base, with 10 bases of the junction left unmatched. Germline V gene data show CDR1 as LNHDA and CDR2 as SQIVND (reference sequence). The CDR3 loop spans 16 amino acids. In DNA, the CDR3 is TGTGCCAGTAGTCCCATGGTCCGGACAGGGTCCTACGAGCAGTACTTC. Translation: CASSPMVRTGSYEQYF.